These 7 T cell receptor beta chains came from one sample sequenced in a study of vaccination effects on CD4 cells after COVID-19. Sequencing in the ViraFEST assay came after antigen-specific CD4+ T cells had been expanded with viral peptide pools, which were used to stimulate PBMC. Isolation of CD4+ T cells took place after about ten days of culture. Negative nucleocapsid antibody tests before and after vaccination confirmed no previous SARS-CoV-2 infection. These TCRs are of unknown antigen specificity. Clones were read by immunoSEQ multiplex PCR, and TCRdb kept only the in-frame ones, dropping some. The sample lists some 68,000 clones; 75% to 90% were seen once. This material consisted of CD4+ T cells from PBMCs cultured with SARS-CoV-2 spike peptides, taken before COVID-19 vaccination. Receptors originate from a human donor who received a COVID-19 vaccine.

The rearrangement links TRBV3-1 (or the pseudogene TRBV3-2) to TRBJ1-1; D is ambiguous. The germline V gene has CDR1 LGHDT and CDR2 YNNKEL (reference sequence). Trimming cost V 1 base and J 5 bases, with 11 bases left between them. The CDR3 spans 14 residues. The CDR3 sequence is CASSQGTTRTEAFF. CDR3 nucleotide sequence: TGTGCCAGCAGCCAAGGCACTACGAGGACTGAAGCTTTCTTT.

This clone was recorded only once. The J gene is TRBJ2-1, the V gene TRBV6-5; 9 bases agree with TRBD2. With V trimmed by 10 bases and J by 4 bases, 11 bases remained unmatched. From germline, CDR1 is MNHEY and CDR2 SVGAGI. The CDR3 spans 15 residues. CDR3 bases: TGTGCCACCCTTAATGAGGCGGGGGGGTACAATGAGCAGTTCTTC. Translated: CATLNEAGGYNEQFF.

The rearrangement joins TRBV28 to TRBJ2-7, with 9 bases matching TRBD2. The V gene's germline CDR1 is MDHEN and CDR2 SYDVKM. V dropped 3 bases and J dropped 6; count of bases not matched to a gene: 6. The CDR3 is 14 residues long. In DNA form, the CDR3 reads TGTGCCAGCAGTTTGACCCAAGCGGGAGGCGAGCAGTACGTC. This codes for CASSLTQAGGEQYV.

This clone showed up just once. The genes are TRBV3-1 (or the pseudogene TRBV3-2) and TRBJ1-4, with D possibly matching TRBD1 (5 bases). Trimming stripped 5 bases from V and 8 bases from J, with 15 bases between. The germline V gene encodes CDR1 LGHDT and CDR2 YNNKEL (reference sequence). This CDR3 contains 14 residues. The DNA of the CDR3 is TGTGCCAGCAGCTCCCGCGGGGGGGTCGAAAAACTGTTTTTT. Protein: CASSSRGGVEKLFF.

This clone was seen more than once but under ten times. The J gene is TRBJ2-2, the V gene TRBV7-9; 10 positions match TRBD1. Germline V CDR1 and CDR2: SEHNR, FQNEAQ (reference sequence). After removal of 5 bases from V and 5 bases from J, the junction contained 5 bases not matched to a gene. The CDR3 totals 15 residues. The CDR3 loop is CASSTDRGPTGELFF. CDR3 DNA: TGTGCCAGCAGCACCGACAGGGGGCCTACCGGGGAGCTGTTTTTT.

The V call is TRBV5-1, the J call TRBJ1-2, with D possibly TRBD1 on 5 matching bases. Trimming took 3 bases from V and 6 from J, leaving 12 bases between them. The length of the CDR3 is 13 residues. Germline lookup yields CDR1 SGHRS and CDR2 YFSETQ. This chain's CDR3 is CASSSPGGDGYTF. DNA of the CDR3: TGCGCCAGCAGCTCACCCGGGGGAGATGGCTACACCTTC. Combining the CDR3 with reference TRBV5-1 and TRBJ1-2 gives the whole variable domain KAGVTQTPRYLIKTRGQQVTLSCSPISGHRSVSWYQQTPGQGLQFLFEYFSETQRNKGNFPGRFSGRQFSNSRSEMNVSTLELGDSALYLCASSSPGGDGYTFGSGTRLTVV.

This clone was seen only once. The chain joins TRBV7-2 to TRBJ2-7; possibly TRBD1 for D (5 bases). CDR1 SGHTA and CDR2 FQGNSA come from the germline V gene. The length of the CDR3 is 13 residues. V was pared by 5 bases and J by 4 bases, with 12 bases between. CDR3 sequence: CASSLRQTYEQYV. The CDR3 DNA follows: TGTGCCAGCAGCCTTCGACAGACTTACGAGCAGTACGTC.